Given below is one T cell receptor beta chain in context. Its antigen is unidentified. CDR3 length: 14 amino acids. Germline CDR1 SGHTA, CDR2 FQGNSA. The sample comes from a study of monozygotic twins with inflammatory bowel disease. Investigators extracted total RNA from whole blood and did not sort T cells. A template switching step added UMIs, each with a 6-nucleotide sample barcode. TCRdb reprocessed the 5' RACE reads and reports one entry per CDR3 protein, with no DNA. Its table records some 300,000 distinct CDR3 sequences. Broader study findings: In patient repertoires, differing immunosuppressive treatments may have added some variability. With inverse Simpson as the measure, TCRbeta diversity was lower in IBD patients than in healthy co-twins.

V gene TRBV7-2 combines with J gene TRBJ2-4; TCRdb selects TRBD2, and the lack of DNA leaves this call unchecked. The TCR originated in a human donor with ulcerative colitis or Crohn's disease, or a healthy co-twin of an affected twin (not recorded which). Material: blood. The CDR3 reads CASSLSGGGNIQYF.